The T cell receptor (beta chain) under discussion was sequenced for a study of lymphopenia after photon versus proton radiotherapy. Findings and caveats of the study: Relative stability marked proton patients; photon patients lost diversity and naive cells. After the lymphocyte nadir, photon-treated repertoires showed oligoclonal expansion, especially of CD8+ Temra cells. Post-nadir TCR diversity decline inversely tracked overall survival among those who died. Only patients who died were analyzed for survival; proton advantage is unproven.

Sequencing was performed with immunoSEQ multiplex PCR; in TCRdb, only in-frame clones are kept and a portion is missing. The sample consists of roughly 29,000 clones, roughly 89% of them appearing once. The ends were cut back, 6 bases at V and 7 bases at J, with 21 bases in the middle. This CDR3 region has 15 residues. Germline CDR1 SGHTA, CDR2 FQGTGA. Of note for this clone: Its target is unknown.

The TCR comes from a woman aged 55-69 years with cholangiocarcinoma. Some clones in this sample may be carry-over from other donors' samples. Sequenced here: peripheral blood, sampled from a patient treated with proton-based radiotherapy. The chain uses TRBV7-3 and TRBJ1-2, with D unresolved. In DNA, the CDR3 is TGTGCCAGCAGTCCCAATCATGGTGTGGAAAGTGGCTACACCTTC. Encoded protein: CASSPNHGVESGYTF.